The rows below give T cell receptor beta chains drawn from one sample of a study of blood T cell repertoires in COVID-19. TCRdb's table, derived via immunoSEQ multiplex PCR, lists solely in-frame clones and lacks some. The table includes about 200,000 clones, around nine tenths detected once. Specimen: peripheral blood. The source is a man younger than 35 with active or convalescent COVID-19. Each CDR3 is given with its conserved first and last residue. Each record gives: clone size, D gene, V gene, J gene, CDR3 DNA, CDR3 protein. D genes are given only for firm matches. Not every row has a clone size; where given, it reads once, few, many or a size class.

clone size: NA
D gene: TRBD1
V gene: TRBV18
J gene: TRBJ1-1
CDR3 DNA: TGTGCCAGCTCTCGCGACCACAGGGGGCAGGCTGAAGCTTTCTTT
CDR3 protein: CASSRDHRGQAEAFF

clone size: NA
D gene: NA
V gene: TRBV6-1
J gene: TRBJ2-7
CDR3 DNA: TGTGCCAGCGGCTCTGTCAGGACCTACGAGCAGTACTTC
CDR3 protein: CASGSVRTYEQYF

clone size: few
D gene: NA
V gene: TRBV4-1
J gene: TRBJ1-3
CDR3 DNA: TGCGCCAGCAGCCAACTACTCGATTCCTCTGGAAACACCATATATTTT
CDR3 protein: CASSQLLDSSGNTIYF

clone size: few
D gene: TRBD2
V gene: TRBV7-3
J gene: TRBJ2-1
CDR3 DNA: TGTGCCAGCAGCTTATGGGGCGGGAGTAGCGATGAGCAGTTCTTC
CDR3 protein: CASSLWGGSSDEQFF

clone size: NA
D gene: NA
V gene: TRBV30
J gene: TRBJ1-3
CDR3 DNA: TGTGCCTGGAGGATTGTAGGGGGAGTGGGCACCATATATTTT
CDR3 protein: CAWRIVGGVGTIYF

clone size: NA
D gene: TRBD1
V gene: TRBV2
J gene: TRBJ1-1
CDR3 DNA: TGTGCCAGCAGTGGGTTTCAGACAGGGAGCGGCACTGAAGCTTTCTTT
CDR3 protein: CASSGFQTGSGTEAFF

clone size: once
D gene: NA
V gene: TRBV4-1
J gene: TRBJ2-2
CDR3 DNA: TGCGCCAGCAGCCAAGGAGGGCAGTCCACCGGGGAGCTGTTTTTT
CDR3 protein: CASSQGGQSTGELFF

clone size: once
D gene: NA
V gene: TRBV19
J gene: TRBJ1-2
CDR3 DNA: TGTGCCAGTAGGGCTCCGGGGATCTTAGGATATGGCTACACCTTC
CDR3 protein: CASRAPGILGYGYTF

clone size: NA
D gene: TRBD1
V gene: TRBV19
J gene: TRBJ2-1
CDR3 DNA: TGTGCCAGTAGCGGGGGACAGGGGAGTATTAGACGGACGGATGAGCAGTTCTTC
CDR3 protein: CASSGGQGSIRRTDEQFF

clone size: NA
D gene: TRBD1
V gene: TRBV27
J gene: TRBJ1-1
CDR3 DNA: TGTGCCAGCAGTCCTTTCATACTACAAACAGGGGGCATTGAAGCTTTCTTT
CDR3 protein: CASSPFILQTGGIEAFF

clone size: once
D gene: NA
V gene: TRBV5-1
J gene: TRBJ2-2
CDR3 DNA: TGCGCCAGCAGCCTGAGACTAGAAAGATCCGGGGAGCTGTTTTTT
CDR3 protein: CASSLRLERSGELFF

clone size: NA
D gene: TRBD2
V gene: TRBV7-9
J gene: TRBJ2-7
CDR3 DNA: TGTGCCAGCAGCTCGAGCGGGAGCCTCGGGGACGAGCAGTACTTC
CDR3 protein: CASSSSGSLGDEQYF

clone size: NA
D gene: NA
V gene: TRBV12-3/TRBV12-4
J gene: TRBJ1-2
CDR3 DNA: TGTGCCAGCAGTTTAGCGCTGGGGCATGGCTACACCTTC
CDR3 protein: CASSLALGHGYTF

clone size: NA
D gene: TRBD2
V gene: TRBV10-3
J gene: TRBJ2-1
CDR3 DNA: TGTGCCATCAGGGCCGGACTAGCGGGGGGCGTCTACAATGAGCAGTTCTTC
CDR3 protein: CAIRAGLAGGVYNEQFF

clone size: NA
D gene: NA
V gene: TRBV6-5
J gene: TRBJ1-6
CDR3 DNA: TGTGCCAGCAGTCGCGGGTCACATAATTCACCCCTCCACTTT
CDR3 protein: CASSRGSHNSPLHF

clone size: NA
D gene: NA
V gene: TRBV5-1
J gene: TRBJ2-7
CDR3 DNA: TGCGCCAGCAGCTTGAGGTCGGGAGCGGAGACGTACGAGCAGTACTTC
CDR3 protein: CASSLRSGAETYEQYF

clone size: NA
D gene: TRBD2
V gene: TRBV18
J gene: TRBJ2-1
CDR3 DNA: TGTGCCAGCTCACCAGTGACTAGCGGAGTGACCGAGGGGTTCTTC
CDR3 protein: CASSPVTSGVTEGFF

clone size: NA
D gene: TRBD1
V gene: TRBV4-1
J gene: TRBJ1-4
CDR3 DNA: TGCGCCAGCAGCCAAGGGAAAGGACAGGATGATGAAAAACTGTTTTTT
CDR3 protein: CASSQGKGQDDEKLFF

clone size: NA
D gene: NA
V gene: TRBV12-3/TRBV12-4
J gene: TRBJ2-1
CDR3 DNA: TGTGCCAGCAGTTTTCAGCGAAATCATGAGCAGTTCTTC
CDR3 protein: CASSFQRNHEQFF

clone size: NA
D gene: TRBD1
V gene: TRBV5-1
J gene: TRBJ1-1
CDR3 DNA: TGCGCCAGCAGCCTGACAGGGGGCTCCAACACTGAAGCTTTCTTT
CDR3 protein: CASSLTGGSNTEAFF

clone size: NA
D gene: NA
V gene: TRBV6-5
J gene: TRBJ1-2
CDR3 DNA: TGTGCCAGCAGGGTGGACAGCAACTATGGCTACACCTTC
CDR3 protein: CASRVDSNYGYTF

clone size: once
D gene: NA
V gene: TRBV20-1
J gene: TRBJ1-2
CDR3 DNA: TGCAGTGCAGGGAGGTACACCTTC
CDR3 protein: CSAGRYTF

clone size: NA
D gene: TRBD1
V gene: TRBV19
J gene: TRBJ1-3
CDR3 DNA: TGTGCCAGTAGTCCCAGGACAGGGGCAGGAAACACCATATATTTT
CDR3 protein: CASSPRTGAGNTIYF

clone size: NA
D gene: TRBD2
V gene: TRBV3-1/TRBV3-2
J gene: TRBJ2-5
CDR3 DNA: TGTGCCAGCAGCACCCGACTAGCGGGGAGAAAAGAGACCCAGTACTTC
CDR3 protein: CASSTRLAGRKETQYF

clone size: NA
D gene: TRBD1
V gene: TRBV5-1
J gene: TRBJ2-5
CDR3 DNA: TGCGCCAGCTCCCGGGACAGGGGAGGGAGAGAGACCCAGTACTTC
CDR3 protein: CASSRDRGGRETQYF

clone size: few
D gene: NA
V gene: TRBV18
J gene: TRBJ2-7
CDR3 DNA: TGTGCCAGCTCACCGGCCTGGGACACCTACGAGCAGTACTTC
CDR3 protein: CASSPAWDTYEQYF

clone size: few
D gene: TRBD1
V gene: TRBV11-2
J gene: TRBJ1-1
CDR3 DNA: TGTGCCAGCAGCTCTCTGACAGGGTGGGCCACTGAAGCTTTCTTT
CDR3 protein: CASSSLTGWATEAFF

clone size: NA
D gene: NA
V gene: TRBV19
J gene: TRBJ2-6
CDR3 DNA: TGTGCCAGTAGCGATAGCTCTGGGGCCAACGTCCTGACTTTC
CDR3 protein: CASSDSSGANVLTF

clone size: NA
D gene: NA
V gene: TRBV10-3
J gene: TRBJ2-7
CDR3 DNA: TGTGCCATCAGTGAGACTGGGGCTGGTTCCTACGAGCAGTACTTC
CDR3 protein: CAISETGAGSYEQYF

clone size: NA
D gene: NA
V gene: TRBV12-3/TRBV12-4
J gene: TRBJ2-7
CDR3 DNA: TGTGCCAGCAGTTTAGCACGAGGTCAACGGCAGTACTTC
CDR3 protein: CASSLARGQRQYF

clone size: once
D gene: TRBD2
V gene: TRBV11-1
J gene: TRBJ2-1
CDR3 DNA: TGTGCCAGCAGCCTCATCGGGACTAGCGGGGGCTCAGGGCAGTTCTTC
CDR3 protein: CASSLIGTSGGSGQFF

clone size: NA
D gene: NA
V gene: TRBV7-8
J gene: TRBJ2-7
CDR3 DNA: TGTGCCAGCAGCTTAGCCGATTTACATTTTATTGGGGGCCTTAGCTCCTACGAGCAGTACTTC
CDR3 protein: CASSLADLHFIGGLSSYEQYF

clone size: NA
D gene: NA
V gene: TRBV6-1
J gene: TRBJ2-2
CDR3 DNA: TGTGCCAGCAGTGAAGCGAAGGCAGGGGCCGGGGAGCTGTTTTTT
CDR3 protein: CASSEAKAGAGELFF

clone size: NA
D gene: TRBD2
V gene: TRBV19
J gene: TRBJ2-3
CDR3 DNA: TGTGCCAGTAGTATAGAAAGCGGGACGGGAGATACGCAGTATTTT
CDR3 protein: CASSIESGTGDTQYF

clone size: NA
D gene: NA
V gene: TRBV3-1/TRBV3-2
J gene: TRBJ1-5
CDR3 DNA: TGTGCCAGCAGCCAAGCTTCAGGGGTCGGGCAGCCCCAGCATTTT
CDR3 protein: CASSQASGVGQPQHF

clone size: few
D gene: NA
V gene: TRBV5-1
J gene: TRBJ2-7
CDR3 DNA: TGCGCCAGCAGACCGGGACACGAGAGCTCCTACGAGCAGTACTTC
CDR3 protein: CASRPGHESSYEQYF

clone size: NA
D gene: TRBD2
V gene: TRBV19
J gene: TRBJ2-1
CDR3 DNA: TGTGCCAGTAGTCGGGCGGCTAGCGGGTACAATGAGCAGTTCTTC
CDR3 protein: CASSRAASGYNEQFF

clone size: NA
D gene: NA
V gene: TRBV7-3
J gene: TRBJ2-1
CDR3 DNA: TGTGCCAGCAGCCCCGACAGCATTCACAATGAGCAGTTCTTC
CDR3 protein: CASSPDSIHNEQFF

clone size: NA
D gene: TRBD1
V gene: TRBV6-6
J gene: TRBJ1-2
CDR3 DNA: TGTGCCAGCAGTTCCACCCAGGGGGCCCGAGGCTATGGCTACACCTTC
CDR3 protein: CASSSTQGARGYGYTF

clone size: NA
D gene: TRBD1
V gene: TRBV5-5
J gene: TRBJ1-1
CDR3 DNA: TGTGCCAGCAGCCTGACAGGGTCGGCGAGGGCTGAAGCTTTCTTT
CDR3 protein: CASSLTGSARAEAFF

clone size: NA
D gene: NA
V gene: TRBV7-6
J gene: TRBJ2-5
CDR3 DNA: TGTGCCAGCAGCTTATTGAGTGCGGCGGTTGAGACCCAGTACTTC
CDR3 protein: CASSLLSAAVETQYF

clone size: NA
D gene: TRBD1
V gene: TRBV2
J gene: TRBJ1-2
CDR3 DNA: TGTGCCAGCAGTGAAAGGGACAGGGGTGACTATGGCTACACCTTC
CDR3 protein: CASSERDRGDYGYTF

clone size: NA
D gene: NA
V gene: TRBV6-6
J gene: TRBJ1-4
CDR3 DNA: TGTGCCAGCAGTTACGGCGGGATTAATGAAAAACTGTTTTTT
CDR3 protein: CASSYGGINEKLFF

clone size: NA
D gene: NA
V gene: TRBV5-6
J gene: TRBJ2-5
CDR3 DNA: TGTGCCAGCAGCTTGGATGGTGGGGCAGCCACAGCATTTCAAGAGACCCAGTACTTC
CDR3 protein: CASSLDGGAATAFQETQYF

clone size: few
D gene: NA
V gene: TRBV19
J gene: TRBJ1-5
CDR3 DNA: TGTGCCAGTACCACACGAAGGGGTCAGCCCCAGCATTTT
CDR3 protein: CASTTRRGQPQHF

clone size: NA
D gene: NA
V gene: TRBV4-1
J gene: TRBJ2-1
CDR3 DNA: TGCGCCAGCAGCCAAATAGACTCCTACAATGAGCAGTTCTTC
CDR3 protein: CASSQIDSYNEQFF

clone size: NA
D gene: NA
V gene: TRBV10-3
J gene: TRBJ1-2
CDR3 DNA: TGTGCCATCAGTGAGGGACAGAACTATGGCTACACCTTC
CDR3 protein: CAISEGQNYGYTF

clone size: NA
D gene: NA
V gene: TRBV5-5
J gene: TRBJ1-5
CDR3 DNA: TGTGCCAGCAGCTTGTCTTCAGGTGGCAATCAGCCCCAGCATTTT
CDR3 protein: CASSLSSGGNQPQHF

clone size: NA
D gene: TRBD1
V gene: TRBV7-2
J gene: TRBJ1-2
CDR3 DNA: TGTGCCAGCAGCTTGGGACAGCAGATCTATGGCTACACCTTC
CDR3 protein: CASSLGQQIYGYTF

clone size: NA
D gene: NA
V gene: TRBV30
J gene: TRBJ1-4
CDR3 DNA: TGTGCCTGGAGGGAGGGTGAAAAACTGTTTTTT
CDR3 protein: CAWREGEKLFF

clone size: NA
D gene: NA
V gene: TRBV6-5
J gene: TRBJ1-2
CDR3 DNA: TGTGCCAGCAGTTACTCGGGGGGGCTTTATGGCTACACCTTC
CDR3 protein: CASSYSGGLYGYTF

clone size: NA
D gene: TRBD2
V gene: TRBV5-1
J gene: TRBJ2-1
CDR3 DNA: TGCGCCAGCAGCTTGGGGCCCCCAACGACTAGCGGGAGGACTGAGCAGTTCTTC
CDR3 protein: CASSLGPPTTSGRTEQFF

clone size: once
D gene: NA
V gene: TRBV11-2
J gene: TRBJ2-1
CDR3 DNA: TGTGCCAGCAGCTCCCTGGGTGAGGGTGAGCAGTTCTTC
CDR3 protein: CASSSLGEGEQFF

clone size: NA
D gene: NA
V gene: TRBV7-6
J gene: TRBJ2-1
CDR3 DNA: TGTGCCAGCAGCTTAGCAGGTGCAGGGTTGAACTACAATGAGCAGTTCTTC
CDR3 protein: CASSLAGAGLNYNEQFF

clone size: NA
D gene: TRBD2
V gene: TRBV28
J gene: TRBJ2-7
CDR3 DNA: TGTGCCAGCAGGAGAGGACTAGCGGGAGGGCGAAACGAGCAGTACTTC
CDR3 protein: CASRRGLAGGRNEQYF

clone size: NA
D gene: NA
V gene: TRBV6-1
J gene: TRBJ1-2
CDR3 DNA: TGTGCCAGCAGTTCTTCAGCGCATGGCTACACCTTC
CDR3 protein: CASSSSAHGYTF

clone size: NA
D gene: NA
V gene: TRBV5-1
J gene: TRBJ1-2
CDR3 DNA: TGCGCCAGCAGCTTTCCCGGCAGGGACTATGGCTACACCTTC
CDR3 protein: CASSFPGRDYGYTF

clone size: NA
D gene: TRBD1
V gene: TRBV2
J gene: TRBJ1-3
CDR3 DNA: TGTGCCAGCAGTGGGGGACAGGGGAGGAGAAACACCATATATTTT
CDR3 protein: CASSGGQGRRNTIYF

clone size: NA
D gene: NA
V gene: TRBV29-1
J gene: TRBJ2-1
CDR3 DNA: TGCAGCGTTGAAAGGGTAAGGCGGGGCTACAATGAGCAGTTCTTC
CDR3 protein: CSVERVRRGYNEQFF